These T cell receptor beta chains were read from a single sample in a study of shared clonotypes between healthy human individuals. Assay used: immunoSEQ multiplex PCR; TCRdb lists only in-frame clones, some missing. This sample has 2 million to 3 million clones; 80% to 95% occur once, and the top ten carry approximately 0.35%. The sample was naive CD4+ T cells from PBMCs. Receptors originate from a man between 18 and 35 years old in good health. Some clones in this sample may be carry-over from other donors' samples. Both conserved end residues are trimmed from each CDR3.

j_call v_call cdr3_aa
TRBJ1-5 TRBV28 ASRVPWQNSQPQH
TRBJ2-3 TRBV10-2 ASSESGSPPDTQY
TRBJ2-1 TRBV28 ASSSRQGSFYNEQF
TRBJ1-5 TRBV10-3 AISIVEGGQPQH
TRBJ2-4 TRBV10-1 ASSESVGHKRGKNIQY
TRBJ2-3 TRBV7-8 ASRDRGGSTDTQY
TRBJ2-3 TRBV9 ASSVGRTSGSTDTQY
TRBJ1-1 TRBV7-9 ASSRGHTDNTEAF
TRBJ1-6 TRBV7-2 ASSFSYSNSPLH
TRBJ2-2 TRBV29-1 SVFRQGDTGELF
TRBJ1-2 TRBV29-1 SVDRRARGYT
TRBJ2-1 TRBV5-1 ASSLIPDNEQF
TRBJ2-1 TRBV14 ASSPAAGVTNEQF
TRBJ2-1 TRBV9 ASSGPGLANYNEQF
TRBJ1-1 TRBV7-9 ASSLGAGDWEAF
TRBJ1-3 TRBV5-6 ASSFAPMQGNTIY
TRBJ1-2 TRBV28 ASSLATGIGVASGYT
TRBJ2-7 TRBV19 ASSIQGGPSYEQY
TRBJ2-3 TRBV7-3 ASSLMGLAGVPDTQY
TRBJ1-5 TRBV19 ASSPAPGYYSNQPQH
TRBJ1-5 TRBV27 ASRLFGGDRVQPQH
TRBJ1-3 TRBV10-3 AISDPGMGASGNTIY
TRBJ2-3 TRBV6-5 ASSPSGRSDTQY
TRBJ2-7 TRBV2 ASSDRGREY
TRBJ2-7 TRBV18 ASSRSPYRAAGTYEQY
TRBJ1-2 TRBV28 ASSRPDRGNYGYT
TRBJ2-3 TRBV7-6 ASSFGEGTDTQY
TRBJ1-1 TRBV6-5 ASRREGGLTF
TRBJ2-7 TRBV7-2 ASSFSASTYEQY
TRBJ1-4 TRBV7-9 ASSPRETNEKLF